The 9 T cell receptor beta chains reported below all come from one sample, sequenced in a study of T cell clonotyping in hematopoietic cell transplantation. The repertoire was sequenced with immunoSEQ multiplex PCR; TCRdb's copy has only in-frame clones and lacks some. The sample consists of approximately 30,000 clones, 90% to 96% of them appearing once. The sample consisted of peripheral blood mononuclear cells. The receptors come from a man aged 45 to 65 in good health. Some clones in this sample may be carry-over from other donors' samples.

The V call is TRBV5-1, the J call TRBJ2-7; a weak D match, TRBD1 (6 bases). Germline lookup yields CDR1 SGHRS and CDR2 YFSETQ. CDR3 length: 13 amino acids. V was clipped by 3 bases and J by 3 bases, with 10 bases between them. DNA for the CDR3: TGCGCCAGCAGCTCCCGGACAGACTACGAGCAGTACTTC. Amino acid sequence: CASSSRTDYEQYF.

The chain carries TRBV4-1 and TRBJ1-4; D gene unclear. Germline V CDR1 and CDR2: MGHRA, YSYEKL. The V end was cut by 1 base, the J end by 0 bases, with 3 bases between. The CDR3 contains 14 residues. CDR3 DNA: TGCGCCAGCAGCCAAGTGGCAACTAATGAAAAACTGTTTTTT. Translated, it gives CASSQVATNEKLFF.

The chain carries TRBV7-9 and TRBJ1-4, with D unclear. The CDR3 contains 14 residues. Per germline, CDR1 SEHNR and CDR2 FQNEAQ (reference sequence). Trimming removed 2 bases from V and 8 bases from J, with 12 bases in between. The CDR3 protein is CASSLSWVGEKLFF. The CDR3 nucleotides read TGTGCCAGCAGCTTAAGCTGGGTTGGAGAAAAACTGTTTTTT.

The V and J genes are TRBV28 and TRBJ1-3; D remains unclear. V was clipped by 2 bases and J by 0 bases, with 5 bases between them. This CDR3 has 14 residues. From germline, CDR1 is MDHEN and CDR2 SYDVKM. The CDR3 region has the DNA TGTGCCAGCAGTTTAGCAGTCTCTGGAAACACCATATATTTT. Its protein is CASSLAVSGNTIYF.

This clone showed up just once. The rearrangement uses TRBV7-8 and TRBJ1-3, with D possibly being TRBD1 (5 bases). V lost 6 bases to trimming and J lost 7 bases, with 13 bases between them. The CDR3 consists of 13 residues. Germline loops: CDR1 SGHVS, CDR2 FQNEAQ. In DNA form, the CDR3 reads TGTGCCAGCAGTCATCGGGGGAGGAACACCATATATTTT. Protein product: CASSHRGRNTIYF.

V and J are TRBV30 and TRBJ1-1; D might be TRBD1 (6 bases). Germline CDR1 reads GTSNPN; CDR2 reads SVGIG (reference sequence). CDR3 length equals 16 residues. V lost 3 bases and J lost 0, with 17 bases in between. CDR3 sequence: CAWSYRQALMNTEAFF. Written as DNA, the CDR3 is TGTGCCTGGAGCTATAGACAGGCGCTGATGAACACTGAAGCTTTCTTT.

As DNA, the CDR3 is TGTGCCAGCAGCTTACAGGGTGGCACTGAAGCTTTCTTT. As protein: CASSLQGGTEAFF. This chain uses TRBV7-9 with TRBJ1-1, with D perhaps TRBD1 (5 bases). V was shortened by 2 bases and J by 4 bases, with 8 bases between the two germline ends. CDR1 and CDR2 (germline): SEHNR, FQNEAQ (reference sequence). The CDR3 loop spans 13 amino acids.

This clone was counted once. The genes are TRBV9 and TRBJ1-5; D is possibly TRBD1 (6 bases). Germline CDR1 SGDLS, CDR2 YYNGEE. V was pared by 2 bases and J by 1 base, with 13 bases between. The CDR3 loop spans 16 amino acids. The CDR3 DNA follows: TGTGCCAGCAGCGTCCCCACCGGACAGAGCAATCAGCCCCAGCATTTT. This gives the protein CASSVPTGQSNQPQHF.

The chain is built from TRBV28 and TRBJ2-1, with 8 positions matching TRBD2. The CDR3 has 14 residues. V lost 4 bases to trimming and J lost 5 bases; unmatched junction nucleotides: 4. CDR1 is MDHEN, CDR2 SYDVKM, per germline. For the CDR3, the DNA is TGTGCCAGCAGTTCCCCGGGGGGGGACAATGAGCAGTTCTTC. Its protein product is CASSSPGGDNEQFF.